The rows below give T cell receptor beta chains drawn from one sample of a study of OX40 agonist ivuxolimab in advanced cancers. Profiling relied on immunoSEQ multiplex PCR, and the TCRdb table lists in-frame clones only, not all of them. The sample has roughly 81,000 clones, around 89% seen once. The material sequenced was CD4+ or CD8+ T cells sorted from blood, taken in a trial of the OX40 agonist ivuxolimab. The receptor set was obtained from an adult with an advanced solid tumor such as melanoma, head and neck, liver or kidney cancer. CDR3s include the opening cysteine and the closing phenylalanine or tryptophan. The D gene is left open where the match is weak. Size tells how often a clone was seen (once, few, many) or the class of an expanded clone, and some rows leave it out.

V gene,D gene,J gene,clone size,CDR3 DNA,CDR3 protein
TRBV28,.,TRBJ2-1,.,TGTGCCAGCAGTTATAGGGGGGGGAACAATGAGCAGTTCTTC,CASSYRGGNNEQFF
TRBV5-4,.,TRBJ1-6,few,TGTGCCAGCAACGAACAGTTAACGGATAATTCACCCCTCCACTTT,CASNEQLTDNSPLHF
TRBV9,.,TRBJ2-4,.,TGTGCCAGCAGCGCCACAGACAAAAACATTCAGTACTTC,CASSATDKNIQYF
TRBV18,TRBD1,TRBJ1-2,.,TGTGCCAGCTCACCACCAGGACAGGGTGGTGGCTACACCTTC,CASSPPGQGGGYTF
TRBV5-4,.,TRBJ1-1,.,TGTGCCCCAGGAGGGCAGGTGAACACTGAAGCTTTCTTT,CAPGGQVNTEAFF
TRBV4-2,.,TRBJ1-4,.,TGTGCCAGCAGCCAAGACGCAGGGAAGGTTGAAAAACTGTTTTTT,CASSQDAGKVEKLFF
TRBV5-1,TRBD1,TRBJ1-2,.,TGCGCCAGCAGCGCGGCCTTTGGGACAGTCGGGGCTAACTATGGCTACACCTTC,CASSAAFGTVGANYGYTF
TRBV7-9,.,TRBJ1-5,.,TGTGCCAGCAGCCGGAGGGGACCCCTGCCCCAGCATTTT,CASSRRGPLPQHF
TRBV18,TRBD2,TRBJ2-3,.,TGTGCCAGCTCACCACCTAGCGGGGGGTTTGAAGGATCGCAGTATTTT,CASSPPSGGFEGSQYF
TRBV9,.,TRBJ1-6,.,TGTGCCAGCAGCGTAGGGGTAGATTCACCCCTCCACTTT,CASSVGVDSPLHF
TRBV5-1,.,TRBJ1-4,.,TGCGCCAGCAGCTTAGACACAGCGGGGGAAAAACTGTTTTTT,CASSLDTAGEKLFF
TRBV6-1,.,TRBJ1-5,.,TGTGCCAGCAGTGAAGTTAGCAATCAGCCCCAGCATTTT,CASSEVSNQPQHF
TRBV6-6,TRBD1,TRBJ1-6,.,TGTGCCAGCAGTTACTTCGGGACAGGATATTCACCCCTCCACTTT,CASSYFGTGYSPLHF
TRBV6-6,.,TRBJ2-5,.,TGTGCCAGCAGTTACTACCAGGAGACCCAGTACTTC,CASSYYQETQYF
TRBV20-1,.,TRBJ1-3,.,TGCAGTGCTAGAATTGTAAACACCATATATTTT,CSARIVNTIYF
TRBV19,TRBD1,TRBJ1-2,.,TGTGCCAGTAGTGAGCCGTCGAGGGGGCCTGGCTACACCTTC,CASSEPSRGPGYTF
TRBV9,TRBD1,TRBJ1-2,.,TGTGCCAGCAGCGGCCGACAGGGGGTGTACTATGGCTACACCTTC,CASSGRQGVYYGYTF
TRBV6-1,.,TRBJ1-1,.,TGTGCCAGCAGTGACGGGGCTGAAGCTTTCTTT,CASSDGAEAFF
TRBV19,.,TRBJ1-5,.,TGTGCCAGTAGTTGGGACCAGAGGGTGAATCAGCCCCAGCATTTT,CASSWDQRVNQPQHF
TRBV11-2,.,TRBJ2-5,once,TGTGCCAGCAGCTTAATGGCGACTAGTGTTCCCCAGTACTTC,CASSLMATSVPQYF
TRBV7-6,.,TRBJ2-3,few,TGTGCCAGCAGCCTATCGGGGGATACGCAGTATTTT,CASSLSGDTQYF
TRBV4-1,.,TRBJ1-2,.,TGCGCCAGCAATAAAAGGGGTCAGATTATTGATGGCTACACCTTC,CASNKRGQIIDGYTF
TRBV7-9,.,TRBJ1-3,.,TGTGCCAGCAGCCAGGACGGAAACACCATATATTTT,CASSQDGNTIYF
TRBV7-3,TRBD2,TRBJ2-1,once,TGTGCCAGCAGCTTAACGGCCCTAGCGGGGGGGCTTAGCCACAATGAGCAGTTCTTC,CASSLTALAGGLSHNEQFF
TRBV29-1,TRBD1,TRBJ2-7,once,TGCAGCGTAGCCGGGACAGGACTTACCTACGAGCAGTACTTC,CSVAGTGLTYEQYF
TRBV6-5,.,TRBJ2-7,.,TGTGCCAGCAGCCGGGACCTTACCGGGGAGCAGTACTTC,CASSRDLTGEQYF
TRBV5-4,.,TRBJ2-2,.,TGTGCCAGCAGCGCCCCCGGAGACCAGGCCTTCACCGGGGAGCTGTTTTTT,CASSAPGDQAFTGELFF
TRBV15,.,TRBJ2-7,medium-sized,TGTGCCACCAGCAGAGATCTCGTAGCAACGTCCCTCGAGCAGTACTTC,CATSRDLVATSLEQYF
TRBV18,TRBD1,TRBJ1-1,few,TGTGCCAGCTCAACCCCAGGGGGCACGGTGAACACTGAAGCTTTCTTT,CASSTPGGTVNTEAFF
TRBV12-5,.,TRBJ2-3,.,TGTGCTAGTGGTCAAGGACACGGCACAGATACGCAGTATTTT,CASGQGHGTDTQYF
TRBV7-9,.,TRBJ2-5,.,TGTGCCAGCAGCCCCAGGGCAGTTCAAGAGACCCAGTACTTC,CASSPRAVQETQYF
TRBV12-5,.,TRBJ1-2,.,TGTGCTAGTGGCCGGACATCCAAAAGGAGTGGCTACACCTTC,CASGRTSKRSGYTF
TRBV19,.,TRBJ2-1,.,TGTGCCAGTATCGCACCCGGGACGTCAGGGAATGAGCAGTTCTTC,CASIAPGTSGNEQFF
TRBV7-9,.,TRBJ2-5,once,TGTGCCAGCAGCTCCCGGGCTAACCAAGAGACCCAGTACTTC,CASSSRANQETQYF
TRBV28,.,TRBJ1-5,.,TGTGCCAGCGTTCAGGGGAGTCGCAATCAGCCCCAGCATTTT,CASVQGSRNQPQHF
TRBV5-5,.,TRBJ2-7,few,TGTGCCAGCAGCACGACCGGGACCCCATTACGGCAGCAGTACTTC,CASSTTGTPLRQQYF
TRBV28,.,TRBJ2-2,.,TGTGCCAGCAGTTTGGACTCATCGAACACCGGGGAGCTGTTTTTT,CASSLDSSNTGELFF
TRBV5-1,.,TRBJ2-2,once,TGCGCCAGCAGCTTGTACCAGGACACCGGGGAGCTGTTTTTT,CASSLYQDTGELFF
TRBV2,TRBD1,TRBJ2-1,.,TGTGCCAGCAGTCGCGGCCGGACAGGGGAGAATGAGCAGTTCTTC,CASSRGRTGENEQFF
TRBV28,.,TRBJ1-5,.,TGTGCCAGCAGTCCCGCCACAGGCCACCAGCCCCAGCATTTT,CASSPATGHQPQHF
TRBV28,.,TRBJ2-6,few,TGTGCCAGCAGTCCGCCCGGGGGCGGAATAGAAAGAAGGGTCGTCCTGACTTTC,CASSPPGGGIERRVVLTF
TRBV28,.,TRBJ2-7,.,TGTGCCAGCAGTTTGGGTGGACGGCTTCTCCCCTACGAGCAGTACTTC,CASSLGGRLLPYEQYF
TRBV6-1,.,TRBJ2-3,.,TGTGCCAGCACTCGCGCAGGCCCTAACACAGATACGCAGTATTTT,CASTRAGPNTDTQYF
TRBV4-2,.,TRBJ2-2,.,TGTGCCAGCAGCCAAAGGGCTGCCGGGGAGCTGTTTTTT,CASSQRAAGELFF
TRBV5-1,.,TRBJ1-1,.,TGCGCCAGCAGCCTACAGGCCTCGAACACTGAAGCTTTCTTT,CASSLQASNTEAFF
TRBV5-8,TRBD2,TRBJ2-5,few,TGTGCCAGCAGATCTTCATGGACTAGCGGGGTCGGGACCCAGTACTTC,CASRSSWTSGVGTQYF